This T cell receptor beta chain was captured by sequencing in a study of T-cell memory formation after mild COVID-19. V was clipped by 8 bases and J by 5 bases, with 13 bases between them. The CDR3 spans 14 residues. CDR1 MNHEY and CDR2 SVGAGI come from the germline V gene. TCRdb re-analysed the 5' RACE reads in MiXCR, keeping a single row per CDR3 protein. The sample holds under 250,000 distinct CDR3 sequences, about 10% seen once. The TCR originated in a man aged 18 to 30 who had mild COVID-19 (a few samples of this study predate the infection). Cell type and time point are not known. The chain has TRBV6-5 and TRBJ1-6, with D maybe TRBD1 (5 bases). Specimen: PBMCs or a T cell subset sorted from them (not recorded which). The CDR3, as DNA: TGTGCCAGCTGGAGGGGTGGGAATAATTCACCCCTCCACTTT. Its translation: CASWRGGNNSPLHF.